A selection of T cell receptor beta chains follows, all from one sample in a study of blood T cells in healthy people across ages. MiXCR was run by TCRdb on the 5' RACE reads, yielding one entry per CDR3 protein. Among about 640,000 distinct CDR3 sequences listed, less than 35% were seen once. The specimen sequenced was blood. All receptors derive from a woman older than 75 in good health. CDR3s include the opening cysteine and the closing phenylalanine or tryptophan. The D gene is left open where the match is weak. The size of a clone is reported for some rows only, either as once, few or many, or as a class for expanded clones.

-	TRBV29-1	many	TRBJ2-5	CSVREAGETQYF	TGCAGCGTGAGGGAGGCGGGAGAGACCCAGTACTTC
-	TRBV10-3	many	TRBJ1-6	CAISVDRYNSPLHF	TGTGCCATCAGTGTCGACAGATATAATTCACCCCTCCACTTT
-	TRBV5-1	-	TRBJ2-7	CASRYGSYEQYF	TGCGCCAGCAGGTACGGCAGCTACGAGCAGTACTTC
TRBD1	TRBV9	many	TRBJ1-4	CASSYRGHSNEKLFF	TGTGCCAGCAGCTACAGGGGGCATAGTAATGAAAAACTGTTTTTT
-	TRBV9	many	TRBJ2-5	CASSVGNRSRLETQYF	TGTGCCAGCAGCGTAGGGAACAGGTCAAGATTGGAGACCCAGTACTTC
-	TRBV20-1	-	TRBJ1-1	CSARRGLEAFF	TGCAGTGCTAGAAGAGGGCTTGAAGCTTTCTTT
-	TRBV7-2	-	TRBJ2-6	CASSLGPFGANVLTF	TGTGCCAGCAGCTTAGGCCCGTTTGGGGCCAACGTCCTGACTTTC
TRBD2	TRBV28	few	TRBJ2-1	CASSFPFGLAGDKQFF	TGTGCCAGCAGTTTCCCCTTTGGGCTAGCGGGGGACAAGCAGTTCTTC
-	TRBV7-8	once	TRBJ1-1	CACSLPGEGMNTEAFF	TGTGCCTGCAGTTTACCCGGGGAGGGAATGAACACTGAAGCTTTCTTT
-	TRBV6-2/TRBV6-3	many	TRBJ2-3	CASSFAGGSTDTQYF	TGTGCCAGCAGTTTCGCCGGGGGAAGCACAGATACGCAGTATTTT
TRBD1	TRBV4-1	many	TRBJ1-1	CASSQEGDRDDTEAFF	TGCGCCAGCAGCCAAGAGGGGGACAGGGACGATACTGAAGCTTTCTTT
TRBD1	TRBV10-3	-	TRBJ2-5	CAISAGQGFNNEQYF	TGTGCCATCAGCGCGGGACAGGGTTTCAACAATGAGCAGTACTTC
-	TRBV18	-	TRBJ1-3	CASSPGSGNTRYF	TGTGCCAGCTCACCGGGGTCTGGAAACACCAGATATTTT
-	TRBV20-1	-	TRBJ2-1	CSAIRDSTVYNEQFF	TGCAGTGCTATCAGGGACTCGACAGTCTACAATGAGCAGTTCTTC
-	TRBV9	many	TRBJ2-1	CASSVSPQLSYNEQFF	TGTGCCAGCAGCGTATCACCGCAACTGTCCTACAATGAGCAGTTCTTC
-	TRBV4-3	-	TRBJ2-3	CASSQSLAHGHRVGTQYF	TGCGCCAGCAGCCAGTCACTGGCACATGGGCACAGGGTGGGTACGCAGTATTTT
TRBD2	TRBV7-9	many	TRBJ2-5	CASSFYSGGETQYF	TGTGCCAGCAGCTTTTACAGCGGGGGAGAGACCCAGTACTTC
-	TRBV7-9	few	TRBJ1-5	CASSPSEGTVAPQHF	TGTGCCAGCAGCCCCTCAGAGGGGACTGTGGCGCCCCAGCATTTT
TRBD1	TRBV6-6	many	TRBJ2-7	CASSNRGTGGAGGREQYF	TGTGCCAGCAGTAACCGGGGGACAGGGGGCGCTGGGGGTCGCGAGCAGTACTTC
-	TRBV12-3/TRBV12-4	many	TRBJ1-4	CASSLALSGLAANEKLFF	TGTGCCAGCAGTTTAGCGCTATCGGGGTTGGCGGCTAATGAAAAACTGTTTTTT
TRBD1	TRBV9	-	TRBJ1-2	CASTEDSGQGYTF	TGTGCCAGCACCGAAGATTCGGGACAGGGCTACACCTTC
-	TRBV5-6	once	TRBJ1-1	CASSLAAGSVTEAFF	TGTGCCAGCAGCTTGGCAGCCGGGTCGGTCACTGAAGCTTTCTTT
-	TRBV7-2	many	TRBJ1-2	CASSQDGLGGGYTF	TGTGCCAGCAGCCAAGACGGCCTTGGAGGGGGCTACACCTTC
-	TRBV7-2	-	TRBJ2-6	CASSLALVNSGANVLTF	TGTGCCAGCAGCTTGGCCTTAGTGAACTCTGGGGCCAACGTCCTGACTTTC
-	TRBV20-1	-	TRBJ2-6	CSARGPGEPELGSSGANVLTF	TGCAGTGCTAGAGGACCTGGGGAGCCGGAATTAGGTAGCTCTGGGGCCAACGTCCTGACTTTC
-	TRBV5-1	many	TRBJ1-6	CASSLTAINSPLHF	TGCGCCAGCAGCTTGACGGCCATTAATTCACCCCTCCACTTT
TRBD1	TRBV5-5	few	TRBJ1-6	CASNVDRDNSPLHF	TGTGCCAGCAATGTGGACAGGGATAATTCACCCCTCCACTTT
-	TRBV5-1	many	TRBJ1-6	CASSLGSGGTNNSPLHF	TGCGCCAGCAGCTTGGGTAGCGGGGGCACGAATAATTCACCCCTCCACTTT
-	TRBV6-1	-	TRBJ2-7	CASNAGTRDYYEQYF	TGTGCCAGCAATGCCGGGACCAGAGATTACTACGAGCAGTACTTC
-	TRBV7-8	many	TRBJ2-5	CASSLAHPQEPQYF	TGTGCCAGCAGCTTAGCGCACCCCCAAGAGCCCCAGTACTTC
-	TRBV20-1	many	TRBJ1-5	CSAPQGMGQPQHF	TGCAGTGCTCCTCAGGGAATGGGTCAGCCCCAGCATTTT
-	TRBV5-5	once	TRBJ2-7	CASSFFSGLHNERYF	TGTGCCAGCAGCTTTTTCTCGGGCCTGCACAATGAGCGGTACTTC
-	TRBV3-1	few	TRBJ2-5	CASSSGSETQYF	TGTGCCAGCAGCTCGGGATCCGAGACCCAGTACTTC
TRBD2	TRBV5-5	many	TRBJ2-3	CASSLASIAGGLGDTQYF	TGTGCCAGCAGCTTGGCCTCGATAGCGGGGGGCCTAGGAGATACGCAGTATTTT
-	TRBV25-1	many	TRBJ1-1	CASSARSGALNTEAFF	TGTGCCAGCAGTGCCCGATCCGGGGCCTTAAACACTGAAGCTTTCTTT
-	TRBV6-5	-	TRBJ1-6	CASKGGAESYNSPLHF	TGTGCCAGCAAGGGGGGGGCTGAATCCTATAATTCACCCCTCCACTTT
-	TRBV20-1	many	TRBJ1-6	CSARVVSNGPRGSPLHF	TGCAGTGCTAGAGTAGTATCTAACGGGCCCCGAGGTTCACCCCTCCACTTT
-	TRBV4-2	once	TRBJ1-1	CASSQELRGTEAFF	TGTGCCAGCAGCCAAGAATTGCGGGGGACTGAAGCTTTCTTT
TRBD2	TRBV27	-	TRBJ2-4	CASSLNVGGWVKNIQYF	TGTGCCAGCAGTTTAAATGTGGGGGGGTGGGTCAAAAACATTCAGTACTTC
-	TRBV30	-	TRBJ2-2	CAWGWGGTGELFF	TGTGCCTGGGGTTGGGGCGGCACCGGGGAGCTGTTTTTT
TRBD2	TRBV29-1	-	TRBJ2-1	CSVEASGGAGEQFF	TGCAGCGTTGAAGCTAGCGGGGGGGCAGGCGAGCAGTTCTTC
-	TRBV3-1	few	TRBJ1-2	CASSQYPGGGLYGYTF	TGTGCCAGCAGCCAATACCCGGGCGGGGGACTCTATGGCTACACCTTC
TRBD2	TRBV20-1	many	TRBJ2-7	CSAQSGGYEQYF	TGCAGTGCTCAGAGCGGGGGTTACGAGCAGTACTTC
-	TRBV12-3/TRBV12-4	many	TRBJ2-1	CASSSPGDHSYNEQFF	TGTGCCAGCAGCTCGCCGGGGGACCACTCCTACAATGAGCAGTTCTTC
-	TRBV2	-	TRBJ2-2	CASSEARAGELFF	TGTGCCAGCAGTGAAGCTAGAGCCGGGGAGCTGTTTTTT